The 19 T cell receptor beta chains below were found in one sample sequenced in a study of CD8+ T cells in alopecia areata. Sequencing relied on a cDNA template that was reverse transcribed from extracted RNA. Sequenced by immunoSEQ multiplex PCR; TCRdb stores in-frame clones only, minus some. The sample holds around 300,000 clones, and no clone turns up only once. Sorting of pooled cutaneous lymph node cells used CD4, CD8alpha, NKG2D, NKG2ACE and other markers. What was sequenced was CD4+ T cells sorted from a lymph node. The source of these receptors is a C3H/HeJ mouse with alopecia areata. The strain bears MHC haplotype H2-k.

A remark on this clone: All gene names here are mouse names. Read coverage stops 4 residues before the CDR3 terminus; the germline J gene supplies the remainder. The genes are TRBV13-1 and TRBJ2-5, with no clear D. Germline V lookup: CDR1 NSHNY, CDR2 SYGAGN. The germline V and J ends were trimmed by 4 bases and 0 bases, with 6 bases remaining between them. The CDR3 extends over 13 amino acids. The CDR3 sequence: CASSQVNQDTQYF. The DNA read from the CDR3 is TGTGCCAGCAGTCAGGTTAACCAAGAC.

Of note for this clone: Germline and genes here are mouse. Read data end 4 residues before the CDR3 end; the end is taken from the germline J gene. Other DNA sequences within the sample encode an identical CDR3. The chain is built from TRBV13-2 and TRBJ2-7; no definite D call. This CDR3 spans 13 amino acids. V was clipped by 0 bases and J by 0 bases, with 4 bases between them. Germline assignment: CDR1 NNHNN and CDR2 SYGAGS (reference sequence). The covered CDR3 bases are TGTGCCAGCGGTGATGCACACTCCTAT. Translating gives CASGDAHSY. The whole CDR3 sequence is CASGDAHSYEQYF.

This clone showed up just a few times. The germline and genes are mouse ones. The read stops 4 residues short of the end of the CDR3; the missing end is completed from the germline J gene. Other DNA sequences in this sample translate to the same CDR3. The chain recombines TRBV5 with TRBJ2-2; 7 nucleotides align to TRBD2. CDR1 LGHNA and CDR2 YNLKQL come from the germline V gene (reference sequence). There are 16 residues in the CDR3. J lost 1 base, V lost 1 base, and 3 bases had no gene match. The CDR3 protein is CASSQVTGENTGQLYF. The CDR3 DNA, read in part, is TGTGCCAGCAGCCAAGTTACTGGGGAAAACACCGGG.

There are a few counts of this clone. Gene names and germline refer to mouse. With the read ending 4 residues before the CDR3 end, the germline J gene is used to fill in that end. Other nucleotide sequences from this sample produce the same CDR3. The chain links TRBV13-1 to TRBJ1-1; 7 bases are a match to TRBD1. V lost 2 bases, J lost 0 bases, and 1 base stayed unmatched. The CDR3 is 14 residues long. The germline gives CDR1 NSHNY, CDR2 SYGAGN. CDR3 residues: CASSEDRANTEVFF. The covered CDR3 bases are TGTGCCAGCAGTGAAGACAGGGCAAACACA.

With regard to this clone: Gene names are the mouse ones. The read ends 4 residues before the CDR3 terminus; that terminus is restored from the germline J gene. The chain uses TRBV13-1 and TRBJ1-1, with D possibly matching TRBD1 (6 bases). Germline CDR1 is NSHNY and CDR2 is SYGAGN. This CDR3 contains 13 residues. The DNA read from the CDR3 is TGTGCCAGCAGTGACGTCAGGGGCTTA. This encodes CASSDVRGL. The whole CDR3 protein is CASSDVRGLEVFF.

Note on this clone: The gene names given are mouse names. The CDR3 goes on 4 residues after the read ends, and that part is filled in from the germline J gene. The genes are TRBV29 and TRBJ2-5; 8 nucleotides match TRBD2. This CDR3 region has 15 residues. Looked up from germline, CDR1 is MSHET and CDR2 is SYDVDS. The CDR3 sequence is CASSLQLGEGDTQYF. The sequenced CDR3 bases are TGTGCTAGCAGTTTACAACTGGGGGAGGGGGAC.

Details on this clone: These gene names are mouse names. Read coverage stops 4 residues before the CDR3 terminus; the germline J gene supplies the remainder. This sequence joins TRBV13-1 and TRBJ1-2; 12 nucleotides agree with TRBD1. Germline V CDR1 and CDR2: NSHNY, SYGAGN. The CDR3 runs 15 residues. The junction had 4 bases not matched to a gene; V was cut back by 3 bases and J by 4 bases. The DNA read from the CDR3 is TGTGCCAGCAGTGGGGGACAGGGGGCCGGCTCC. Residues: CASSGGQGAGS. In full, the CDR3 is CASSGGQGAGSDYTF.

This clone has only a few counts. The gene symbols are mouse symbols. Incomplete CDR3 DNA: TGCACCTGCAGTGCAGATGCGGGACAGGGAGGCTCC. Encoded protein: CTCSADAGQGGS. The full-length CDR3 reads as CTCSADAGQGGSDYTF. The chain has TRBV1 and TRBJ1-2, with 9 bases aligning to TRBD1. The sequenced fragment ends 4 residues before the CDR3 boundary, so the rest is inferred from the germline J gene. The CDR3 length is 16 residues. V was pared by 0 bases and J by 4 bases, with 6 bases of the junction left unmatched. Germline lookup yields CDR1 NSQYPW and CDR2 LRSPGD (reference sequence).

A note on this clone: Any gene name here is a mouse gene name. The read finishes 4 residues shy of the CDR3 end, and the germline J gene is used to complete it. Other DNA sequences from this sample encode an identical CDR3 as well. The chain couples TRBV19 to TRBJ1-1, with 9 nucleotides matching TRBD1. V gave up 5 bases and J gave up 4 bases; unmatched junction bases: 6. The CDR3 sequence is 14 residues long. Germline values: CDR1 FNHDT, CDR2 SITEND (reference sequence). CDR3 DNA, as far as it was read: TGTGCCAGCAGCCCCGGGACAGGGATCACA. This sequence encodes CASSPGTGIT. The whole CDR3 protein is CASSPGTGITEVFF.

This clone came up a few times. One end of the junction varies from germline; a read error may be responsible. The listed genes are named as in mouse. The CDR3 is cut off 4 residues early in the read; its end comes from the germline J gene. Other DNA sequences in the same sample also yield this CDR3. The gene calls are TRBV13-1 and TRBJ2-3, with 11 bases fitting TRBD2. Germline V CDR1 and CDR2: NSHNY, SYGAGN. The CDR3 spans 16 residues. The sequenced CDR3 bases are TGTGCCAGCAGCGATGGGACTGGGGGAAGTGCAGAA. This gives the protein CASSDGTGGSAE. The whole CDR3 region reads CASSDGTGGSAETLYF.

In the case of this clone: The gene symbols are mouse symbols. The read ends 4 residues early relative to the CDR3; the germline J gene fills the gap. This chain connects TRBV5 to TRBJ2-3; D gene ambiguous. V lost 0 bases and J lost 0, with 7 bases in between. CDR1 and CDR2 (germline): LGHNA, YNLKQL (reference sequence). The CDR3 is made up of 15 amino acids. The CDR3 is CASSQDPASAETLYF. The sequenced part of the CDR3 DNA is TGTGCCAGCAGCCAAGATCCTGCCAGTGCAGAA.

As concerns this clone: The gene names given are mouse names. The CDR3 end falls 4 residues outside the read, so it is completed with the germline J gene. The chain is built from TRBV29 and TRBJ1-1, with 12 bases that match TRBD1. The CDR3 consists of 15 residues. From germline, CDR1 is MSHET and CDR2 SYDVDS. CDR3 DNA, as far as it was read: TGTGCTAGCAGTGGACCGGGACAGGGGGCAGGA. Amino acids: CASSGPGQGAG. The entire CDR3 reads CASSGPGQGAGEVFF.

There are a few counts of this clone. The gene symbols are mouse symbols. The CDR3 extends 4 residues past the end of the read, so its final part is completed from the germline J gene. The chain combines TRBV31 with TRBJ2-1, with D unclear. This CDR3 is built from 10 residues. Germline lookup yields CDR1 GKSSPN and CDR2 SITVG. V lost 2 bases and J 5 bases, leaving 1 base between the germline ends. The CDR3 bases that were read are TGTGCCTGGAGTGATGCT. Translated: CAWSDA. The whole CDR3 is CAWSDAEQFF.

In regard to this clone: The listed genes are named as in mouse. The sequence runs out 4 residues before the end of the CDR3; the remainder is reconstructed from the germline J gene. The V call is TRBV19, the J call TRBJ2-7, with D perhaps TRBD1 (6 bases). This CDR3 is 15 amino acids long. V dropped 3 bases and J dropped 0 bases, with 13 bases sitting between them. Germline V gives CDR1 FNHDT, CDR2 SITEND (reference sequence). CDR3 region: CASSKGRGSSYEQYF. The DNA read from the CDR3 is TGTGCCAGCAGTAAAGGCAGGGGAAGCTCCTAT.

This clone showed up just a few times. Gene names denote mouse genes. The read ends 4 residues before the CDR3 terminus; that terminus is restored from the germline J gene. The chain uses TRBV19 and TRBJ2-4; 8 bases line up with TRBD2. This CDR3 comprises 14 residues. The junction had 5 bases not matched to a gene; V was cut back by 7 bases and J by 1 base. Germline V gene sequence: CDR1 FNHDT, CDR2 SITEND (reference sequence). CDR3 bases read: TGTGCCAGCTCTTCGACTGGGGGTCAAAAC. Residues: CASSSTGGQN. In full, the CDR3 is CASSSTGGQNTLYF.

Comment on this clone: Mouse germline and gene names are used. The sequenced fragment ends 4 residues before the CDR3 boundary, so the rest is inferred from the germline J gene. The rearrangement links TRBV13-2 to TRBJ2-4; 7 positions match TRBD2. The germline gives CDR1 NNHNN, CDR2 SYGAGS (reference sequence). This CDR3 has 14 residues. The CDR3 region is CASGDWTGENTLYF. Incomplete CDR3 DNA: TGTGCCAGCGGTGATTGGACTGGAGAAAAC.

In regard to this clone: Mouse names are used for the genes. The sequence runs out 4 residues before the end of the CDR3; the remainder is reconstructed from the germline J gene. The chain has TRBV19 and TRBJ2-1; D is uncertain. The germline gives CDR1 FNHDT, CDR2 SITEND (reference sequence). This CDR3 is 14 amino acids long. V lost 1 base and J 1 base, leaving 6 bases between the germline ends. The chain's CDR3 is CASSINFNYAEQFF. CDR3 DNA (partial): TGTGCCAGCAGTATAAACTTCAACTATGCT.

There are a few counts of this clone. The gene names here belong to mouse. The read ends 3 residues shy of where the CDR3 ends; the end is completed using the germline J gene. J is TRBJ1-6 and V is TRBV1; D perhaps matches TRBD1 (6 bases). TRBJ1-6 is marked as an open reading frame, function uncertain. Trimming pared 0 bases from V and 6 bases from J, leaving 9 bases between. Germline V lookup: CDR1 NSQYPW, CDR2 LRSPGD (reference sequence). The length of the CDR3 is 15 residues. Partial CDR3 DNA: TGCACCTGCAGTGCAGAGAGGACAGTTAATTCGCCC. As protein: CTCSAERTVNSP. The whole CDR3 is CTCSAERTVNSPLYF.

This clone was recorded a few times. Here the gene names and germline are mouse. The missing CDR3 end, 4 residues past where the read stops, is filled in from the germline J gene. The chain combines TRBV13-3 with TRBJ1-2; TRBD1 aligns across 9 bases. CDR3 length: 15 amino acids. Germline V gives CDR1 NNHDY, CDR2 SYVADS. Unmatched junction bases numbered 3, after V lost 0 bases and J lost 3 bases. The CDR3 loop is CASSDAQGADSDYTF. The DNA read from the CDR3 is TGTGCCAGCAGTGATGCACAGGGGGCGGACTCC.